These 17 T cell receptor beta chains were sequenced from one sample in a study of shared clonotypes between healthy human individuals. Method: immunoSEQ multiplex PCR; TCRdb's copy keeps in-frame clones and lacks some. The table shows about 560,000 clones, with roughly 79% occurring only once. Source material: PBMCs. Source of these receptors: a woman aged 40 to 50 in good health. Some clones in this sample may be carry-over from other donors' samples.

The chain joins TRBV6-1 to TRBJ1-2; unclear D gene. This CDR3 is built from 14 residues. CDR1 is MNHNS and CDR2 is SASEGT in the germline V gene. The ends were cut back, 2 bases at V and 3 bases at J, with 10 bases in the middle. The DNA for the CDR3 is TGTGCCAGCAGTGAAAGAGGTGGGGACTATGGCTACACCTTC. Its translation is CASSERGGDYGYTF.

This clone was detected only once. The V gene is TRBV28, the J gene TRBJ1-3; 11 bases are shared with TRBD1. The CDR3 extends over 16 amino acids. Germline V lookup: CDR1 MDHEN, CDR2 SYDVKM. The V segment lost 7 bases and the J segment 4 bases; nucleotides outside the gene matches: 9. The CDR3 DNA reads as TGTGCCAGCACCCGAGGGACAGGGGGTTTGGGAAACACCATATATTTT. It is translated as CASTRGTGGLGNTIYF.

The chain recombines TRBV6-6 with TRBJ2-7; 7 nucleotides match TRBD1. Germline V lookup: CDR1 MNHNY, CDR2 SVGAGI (reference sequence). With V trimmed by 6 bases and J by 2 bases, 4 bases remained unmatched. CDR3 length equals 13 residues. The CDR3 protein is CASRTGQAYEQYF. The CDR3 DNA sequence: TGTGCCAGCAGGACAGGGCAGGCCTACGAGCAGTACTTC.

J is TRBJ2-5 and V is TRBV27; 8 nucleotides match TRBD1. Germline-derived CDR1 and CDR2 are MNHEY and SMNVEV (reference sequence). V lost 6 bases, J lost 2 bases, and 8 bases stayed unmatched. This CDR3 comprises 15 residues. The CDR3 is CASSPDRASQETQYF. As DNA, the CDR3 is TGTGCCAGCAGCCCGGACAGGGCGTCTCAAGAGACCCAGTACTTC.

This clone was seen more than once but under ten times. V is TRBV7-9 and J is TRBJ1-5; no reliable D call. The CDR3 runs 14 residues. Germline V gene data show CDR1 as SEHNR and CDR2 as FQNEAQ (reference sequence). The V end lost 5 bases, the J end lost 0 bases, and 8 bases lay between the germline ends. CDR3 bases: TGTGCCAGCAGCCAGAGTTATAGCAATCAGCCCCAGCATTTT. This translates into CASSQSYSNQPQHF.

The chain combines TRBV6-6 with TRBJ2-2; D tentatively reads TRBD1 or TRBD2 (6 bases each). There are 16 residues in the CDR3. CDR1 MNHNY and CDR2 SVGAGI come from the germline V gene (reference sequence). V shed 6 bases and J shed 8 bases, with 22 bases lying between them. The CDR3: CASSIEGGLVLGELFF. The CDR3 DNA sequence: TGTGCCAGCAGCATCGAAGGGGGGCTCGTTCTAGGGGAGCTGTTTTTT.

This clone appeared a few times. The V gene is TRBV27, the J gene TRBJ2-7; D ambiguous. The CDR3 sequence is 15 residues long. Germline V gene data show CDR1 as MNHEY and CDR2 as SMNVEV (reference sequence). The V end was cut by 2 bases, the J end by 3 bases, with 14 bases between. The CDR3 is CASSLLVGNNYEQYF. The CDR3 nucleotides read TGTGCCAGCAGTTTACTGGTGGGCAACAACTACGAGCAGTACTTC.

This clone was counted between two and nine times. The chain links TRBV5-4 to TRBJ2-1; 14 positions agree with TRBD2. The CDR3 spans 17 residues. CDR1 and CDR2 (germline): SGHNT, YYREEE (reference sequence). Unmatched junction bases numbered 10, after V lost 4 bases and J lost 7 bases. In DNA, the CDR3 is TGTGCCAGCAGCCACGCCGGGACTAGCGGGAGAGGGAATGAGCAGTTCTTC. It encodes CASSHAGTSGRGNEQFF.

Worth noting for this clone: Different DNA sequences within this sample yield the same CDR3. CDR3 in amino acids: CASSPGQMNEKLFF. The CDR3 bases are TGTGCCAGCAGTCCCGGACAGATGAATGAAAAACTGTTTTTT. This chain uses TRBV28 with TRBJ1-4, with a tentative D call TRBD1 (6 bases). From germline, CDR1 is MDHEN and CDR2 SYDVKM. The CDR3 is 14 amino acids. V lost 5 bases to trimming and J lost 5 bases, with 12 bases between them.

Regarding this clone: A much larger clone differs from this one at a single base, so this may be a read error. The CDR3 does not close with the conserved phenylalanine or tryptophan, likely indicating a read error. The DNA of the CDR3 is TGTGCCATCAGCACTGGGAACACTGAAGCTTTCTCT. This sequence encodes CAISTGNTEAFS. V is TRBV10-3 and J is TRBJ1-1, with D unresolved. Germline V gives CDR1 ENHRY, CDR2 SYGVKD. V lost 6 bases and J lost 1, with 6 bases in between. The CDR3 is made up of 12 amino acids.

The genes are TRBV7-2 and TRBJ2-2; TRBD1 agrees at 7 bases. The germline V gene has CDR1 SGHTA and CDR2 FQGNSA. Trimming removed 1 base from V and 5 bases from J; junction bases left unmatched: 7. The CDR3 contains 16 residues. CDR3 bases: TGTGCCAGCAGCTTAGGCAGACAGGGAAGAACCGGGGAGCTGTTTTTT. This codes for CASSLGRQGRTGELFF.

The chain is built from TRBV11-3 and TRBJ2-2; D unresolved. Germline CDR1 is SGHNT and CDR2 is YENEEA. V shed 5 bases and J shed 1 base, with 8 bases lying between them. The CDR3 has 14 amino acids. CDR3 coding DNA: TGTGCCAGCAGCGCCGCCCGGAACACCGGGGAGCTGTTTTTT. This codes for CASSAARNTGELFF. Complete variable domain (other parts from reference TRBV11-3 and TRBJ2-2): EAGVVQSPRYKIIEKKQPVAFWCNPISGHNTLYWYLQNLGQGPELLIRYENEEAVDDSQLPKDRFSAERLKGVDSTLKIQPAELGDSAVYLCASSAARNTGELFFGEGSRLTVL.

V and J are TRBV28 and TRBJ1-5, with D possibly being TRBD1 (5 bases). Looked up from germline, CDR1 is MDHEN and CDR2 is SYDVKM. V dropped 5 bases and J dropped 7 bases, with 18 bases sitting between them. This CDR3 region has 15 residues. The CDR3 loop reads CASSRRWDERQPQHF. Here the CDR3 DNA reads TGTGCCAGCAGTCGCCGATGGGACGAGCGGCAGCCCCAGCATTTT.

This clone was seen only once. The J gene is TRBJ2-3, the V gene TRBV15, with D possibly TRBD2 on 6 matching bases. Trimming removed 0 bases at V and 4 bases at J, with 14 bases between. The CDR3 length is 16 residues. Germline-derived CDR1 and CDR2 are LNHNV and YYDKDF (reference sequence). The CDR3 reads CATSRDVRLVADTQYF. DNA for the CDR3: TGTGCCACCAGCAGAGATGTACGACTAGTTGCAGATACGCAGTATTTT.

This clone was seen a single time. The V call is TRBV5-1, the J call TRBJ1-1; D gene ambiguous. Germline V gene lookup returns CDR1 SGHRS and CDR2 YFSETQ. This CDR3 contains 11 residues. V was shortened by 0 bases and J by 9 bases, with 6 bases between the two germline ends. CDR3 DNA: TGCGCCAGCAGCTTGGAGAACCAAGCTTTCTTT. Translated, it gives CASSLENQAFF.

The chain has TRBV11-3 and TRBJ2-3; TRBD2 is a possible D gene (5 bases). V shed 2 bases and J shed 2 bases, with 8 bases lying between them. CDR1 and CDR2 (germline): SGHNT, YENEEA. The CDR3 is 14 amino acids. This CDR3 is CASSLTGVTDTQYF. CDR3 nucleotide sequence: TGTGCCAGCAGCTTAACCGGGGTCACAGATACGCAGTATTTT.

The V call is TRBV28, the J call TRBJ1-3; D unclear. V shed 7 bases and J shed 7 bases, with 5 bases lying between them. This CDR3 has 10 amino acids. CDR1 MDHEN and CDR2 SYDVKM come from the germline V gene. This CDR3 reads CASIGNTIYF. CDR3 in DNA: TGTGCCAGCATTGGGAACACCATATATTTT.